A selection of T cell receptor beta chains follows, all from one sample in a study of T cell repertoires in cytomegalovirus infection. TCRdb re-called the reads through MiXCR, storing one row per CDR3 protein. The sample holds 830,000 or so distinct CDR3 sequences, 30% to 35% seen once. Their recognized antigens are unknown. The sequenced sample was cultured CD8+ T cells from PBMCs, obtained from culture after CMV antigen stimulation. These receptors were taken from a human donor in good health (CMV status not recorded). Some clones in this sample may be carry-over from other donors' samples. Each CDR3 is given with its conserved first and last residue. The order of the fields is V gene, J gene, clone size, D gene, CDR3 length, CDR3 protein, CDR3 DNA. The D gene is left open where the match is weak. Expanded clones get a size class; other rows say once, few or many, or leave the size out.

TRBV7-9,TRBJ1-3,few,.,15,CASAYSVSSGNTIYF,TGTGCCAGTGCCTATTCCGTAAGCTCTGGAAACACCATATATTTT
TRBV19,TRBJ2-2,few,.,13,CASSIVSPGELFF,TGTGCCAGTAGTATAGTGTCCCCCGGGGAGCTGTTTTTT
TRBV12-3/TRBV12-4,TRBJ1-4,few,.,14,CASSLRGRNEKLFF,TGTGCCAGCAGTTTACGGGGGAGGAATGAAAAACTGTTTTTT
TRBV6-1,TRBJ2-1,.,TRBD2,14,CASMLGGVKNEQFF,TGTGCCAGCATGTTGGGGGGGGTTAAGAATGAGCAGTTCTTC
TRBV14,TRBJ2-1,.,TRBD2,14,CASSPGGERNEQFF,TGTGCCAGCAGCCCCGGGGGGGAGCGAAATGAGCAGTTCTTC
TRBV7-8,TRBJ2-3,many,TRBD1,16,CASSFQGQGGPDTQYF,TGTGCCAGCAGTTTCCAGGGACAGGGAGGACCAGATACGCAGTATTTT
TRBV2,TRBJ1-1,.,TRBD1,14,CASSSGTVGARAFF,TGTGCCAGCAGCTCCGGGACAGTGGGCGCAAGGGCTTTCTTT
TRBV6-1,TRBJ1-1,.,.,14,CASSEVGRAQKAFF,TGTGCCAGCAGTGAGGTTGGCAGGGCCCAAAAGGCTTTCTTT
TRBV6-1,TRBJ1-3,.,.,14,CASRTGISGNTIYF,TGTGCCAGCAGAACAGGGATCTCTGGAAACACCATATATTTT
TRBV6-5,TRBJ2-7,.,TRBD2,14,CASSYRLAAYEQYF,TGTGCCAGCAGTTACCGACTAGCGGCTTACGAGCAGTACTTC
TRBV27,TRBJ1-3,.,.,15,CASSLSSDSGNTIYF,TGTGCCAGCAGTTTATCGAGTGACTCTGGAAACACCATATATTTT
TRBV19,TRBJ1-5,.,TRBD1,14,CASSKTGVRQPQHF,TGTGCCAGTAGTAAGACAGGGGTAAGACAGCCCCAGCATTTT
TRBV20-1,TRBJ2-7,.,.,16,CSARDRGQGFSYEQYF,TGCAGTGCTAGAGACCGGGGGCAGGGATTCTCCTACGAGCAGTACTTC
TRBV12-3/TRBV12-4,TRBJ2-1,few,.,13,CASSLPGANEQFF,TGTGCCAGCAGTTTACCCGGGGCCAATGAGCAGTTCTTC
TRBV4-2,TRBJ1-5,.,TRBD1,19,CASSQDVTGKVYSNQPQHF,TGTGCCAGCAGCCAAGATGTGACAGGGAAAGTTTATAGCAATCAGCCCCAGCATTTT
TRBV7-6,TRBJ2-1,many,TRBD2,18,CASSLRAGGPSSYNEQFF,TGTGCCAGCAGCTTAAGAGCGGGGGGTCCCAGCTCCTACAATGAGCAGTTCTTC
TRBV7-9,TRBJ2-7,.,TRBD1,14,CASSFDRGPYEQYF,TGTGCCAGCAGCTTCGACAGGGGGCCCTACGAGCAGTACTTC
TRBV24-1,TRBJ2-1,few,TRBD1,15,CATSSVEDRRNEQFF,TGTGCCACCAGCTCTGTGGAGGACAGGCGCAATGAGCAGTTCTTC
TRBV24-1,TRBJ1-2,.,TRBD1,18,CATSDLRASGQGIGGYTF,TGTGCCACCAGTGATTTGCGTGCCTCGGGACAGGGGATAGGTGGCTACACCTTC
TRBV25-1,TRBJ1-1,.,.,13,CASSESRDTEAFF,TGTGCCAGCAGTGAAAGTAGAGACACTGAAGCTTTCTTT
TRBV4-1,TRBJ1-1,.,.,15,CASSPPGRLNTEAFF,TGCGCCAGCAGCCCGCCGGGACGGCTGAACACTGAAGCTTTCTTT
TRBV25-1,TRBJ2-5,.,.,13,CASSELGPETQYF,TGTGCCAGCAGTGAGTTGGGCCCGGAGACCCAGTACTTC
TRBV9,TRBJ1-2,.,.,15,CASSVADRLNYGYTF,TGTGCCAGCAGCGTAGCCGACAGACTAAACTATGGCTACACCTTC
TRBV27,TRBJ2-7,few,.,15,CASSLSGRGAYEQYF,TGTGCCAGCAGTTTAAGCGGCAGGGGAGCCTACGAGCAGTACTTC
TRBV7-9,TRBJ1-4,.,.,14,CASSQSDKNEKLFF,TGTGCCAGCAGCCAATCGGACAAGAATGAAAAACTGTTTTTT
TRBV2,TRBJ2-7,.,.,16,CASTLRGLYKRDEQYF,TGTGCCAGCACCCTACGAGGCTTGTATAAACGGGACGAGCAGTACTTC
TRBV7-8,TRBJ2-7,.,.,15,CASSWLTGNSYEQYF,TGTGCCAGCAGCTGGTTGACAGGAAACTCCTACGAGCAGTACTTC
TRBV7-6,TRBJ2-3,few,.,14,CASSLNENPDTQYF,TGTGCCAGCAGCCTCAATGAGAACCCAGATACGCAGTATTTT
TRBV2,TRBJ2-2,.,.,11,CASLGGGELFF,TGTGCCAGCTTAGGTGGCGGGGAGCTGTTTTTT
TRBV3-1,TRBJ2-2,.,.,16,CASSQDWGGNTGELFF,TGTGCCAGCAGCCAAGATTGGGGCGGGAACACCGGGGAGCTGTTTTTT
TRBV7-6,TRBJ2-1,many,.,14,CASSRELDYNEQFF,TGTGCCAGCAGCAGGGAGCTAGATTACAATGAGCAGTTCTTC
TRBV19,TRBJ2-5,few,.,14,CASSNLTFQETQYF,TGTGCCAGTAGTAACCTGACATTTCAAGAGACCCAGTACTTC
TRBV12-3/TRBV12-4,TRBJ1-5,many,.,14,CASSFVSSNQPQHF,TGTGCCAGCAGTTTTGTCTCTTCTAATCAGCCCCAGCATTTT
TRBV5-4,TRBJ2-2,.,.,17,CASSYSSGGAGTGELFF,TGTGCCAGCAGCTATTCGTCCGGGGGCGCGGGCACCGGGGAGCTGTTTTTT
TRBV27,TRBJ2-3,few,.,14,CASSLEGRRDTQYF,TGTGCCAGCAGTTTAGAGGGGAGACGAGATACGCAGTATTTT
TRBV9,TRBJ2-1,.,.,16,CASSVGDVVTYNEQFF,TGTGCCAGCAGCGTAGGGGACGTGGTAACCTACAATGAGCAGTTCTTC
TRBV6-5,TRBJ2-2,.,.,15,CASSRARAGTGELFF,TGTGCCAGCAGTCGAGCGAGGGCAGGTACCGGGGAGCTGTTTTTT
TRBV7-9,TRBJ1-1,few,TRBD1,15,CASSLTAGGDTEAFF,TGTGCCAGCAGCTTAACGGCAGGGGGGGACACTGAAGCTTTCTTT
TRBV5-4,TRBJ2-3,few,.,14,CASSPGVGADTQYF,TGTGCCAGCAGCCCCGGGGTAGGGGCAGATACGCAGTATTTT
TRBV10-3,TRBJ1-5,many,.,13,CAISERDNQPQHF,TGTGCCATCAGTGAGAGGGACAATCAGCCCCAGCATTTT
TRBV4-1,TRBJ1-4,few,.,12,CASRNRGEGLFF,TGTGCCAGCAGAAATCGGGGGGAGGGACTGTTTTTT
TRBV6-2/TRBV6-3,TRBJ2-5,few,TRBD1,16,CASSYIRDRGQETQYF,TGTGCCAGCAGTTACATTAGGGACAGGGGTCAAGAGACCCAGTACTTC
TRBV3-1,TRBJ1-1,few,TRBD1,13,CASNTGTDVRAFF,TGTGCCAGTAATACCGGGACAGATGTACGAGCTTTCTTT
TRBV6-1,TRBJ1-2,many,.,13,CASSGTENYGYTF,TGTGCCAGCAGTGGGACAGAGAACTATGGCTACACCTTC
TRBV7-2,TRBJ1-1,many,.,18,CASSQRQTRMSMNTEAFF,TGTGCCAGCAGCCAGCGGCAAACCCGTATGAGCATGAACACTGAAGCTTTCTTT